This T cell receptor (beta chain) was captured in a study of T cell responses to AZD1222 COVID-19 vaccine. Study results and caveats: Regions 160-218 and 743-854 held dominance among vaccine-associated CD4 TCRs, which spanned spike. Nearly half of spike-specific TCRs reportedly target unmutated variant regions.

Turning to this clone: What it recognizes is unknown.

This table comes from immunoSEQ multiplex PCR, and its TCRdb copy is limited to in-frame clones, with some not included. The profile shows 150,000 to 200,000 clones, 75% to 90% of them singletons. Trimming left V 4 bases short and J 1 base short, with 7 bases between. Germline V CDR1 and CDR2: SNHLY, FYNNEI. The CDR3 length is 13 residues. The sequenced sample was peripheral blood, obtained 28 days after the second dose of the MenACWY control vaccine. The chain couples TRBV2 to TRBJ1-1, with D uncertain. This receptor was taken from an adult who received the MenACWY meningococcal vaccine as a control. The CDR3 coding sequence is TGTGCCAGCAGTGTTTGGGGGAACACTGAAGCTTTCTTT. The encoded protein is CASSVWGNTEAFF. The variable domain in full, completed from reference TRBV2 and TRBJ1-1, reads EPEVTQTPSHQVTQMGQEVILRCVPISNHLYFYWYRQILGQKVEFLVSFYNNEISEKSEIFDDQFSVERPDGSNFTLKIRSTKLEDSAMYFCASSVWGNTEAFFGQGTRLTVV.